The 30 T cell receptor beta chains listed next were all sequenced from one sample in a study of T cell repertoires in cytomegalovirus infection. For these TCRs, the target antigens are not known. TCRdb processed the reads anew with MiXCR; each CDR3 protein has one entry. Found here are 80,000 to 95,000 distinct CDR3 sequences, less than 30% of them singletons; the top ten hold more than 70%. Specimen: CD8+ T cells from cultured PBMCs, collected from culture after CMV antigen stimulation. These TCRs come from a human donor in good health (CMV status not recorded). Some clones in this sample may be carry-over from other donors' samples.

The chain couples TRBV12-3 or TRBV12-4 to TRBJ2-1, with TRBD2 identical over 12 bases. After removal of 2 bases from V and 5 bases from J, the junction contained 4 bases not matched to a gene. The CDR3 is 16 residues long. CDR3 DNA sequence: TGTGCCAGCAGTTTATGGACTAGCGGGGAGAACAATGAGCAGTTCTTC. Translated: CASSLWTSGENNEQFF.

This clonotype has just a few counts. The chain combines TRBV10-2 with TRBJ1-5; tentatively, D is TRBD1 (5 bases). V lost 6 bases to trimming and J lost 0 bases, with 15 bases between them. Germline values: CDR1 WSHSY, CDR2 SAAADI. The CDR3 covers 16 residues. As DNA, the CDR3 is TGCGCCAGCAGGGGGGGAGGGATCGATAGCAATCAGCCCCAGCATTTT. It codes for CASRGGGIDSNQPQHF.

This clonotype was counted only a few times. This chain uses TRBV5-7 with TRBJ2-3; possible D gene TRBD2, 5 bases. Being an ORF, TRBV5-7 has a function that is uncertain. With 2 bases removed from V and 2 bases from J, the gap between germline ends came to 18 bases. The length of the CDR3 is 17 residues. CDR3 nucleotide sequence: TGTGCCAGCAGCTTTAGGCGGGCCGCGACATTCACAGATACGCAGTATTTT. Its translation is CASSFRRAATFTDTQYF.

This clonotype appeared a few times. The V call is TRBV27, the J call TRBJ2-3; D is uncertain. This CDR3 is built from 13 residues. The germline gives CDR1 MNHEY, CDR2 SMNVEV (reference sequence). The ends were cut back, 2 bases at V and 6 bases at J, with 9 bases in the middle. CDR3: CASSLLAADTQYF. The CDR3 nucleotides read TGTGCCAGCAGTTTACTGGCGGCTGATACGCAGTATTTT.

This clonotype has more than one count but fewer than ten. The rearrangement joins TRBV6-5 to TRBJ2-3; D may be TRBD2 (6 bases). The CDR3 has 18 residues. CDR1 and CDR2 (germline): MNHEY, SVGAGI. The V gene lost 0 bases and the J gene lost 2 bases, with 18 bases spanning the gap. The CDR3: CASSYSSWTMSSTDTQYF. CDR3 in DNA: TGTGCCAGCAGTTACTCGAGTTGGACTATGTCTTCCACAGATACGCAGTATTTT.

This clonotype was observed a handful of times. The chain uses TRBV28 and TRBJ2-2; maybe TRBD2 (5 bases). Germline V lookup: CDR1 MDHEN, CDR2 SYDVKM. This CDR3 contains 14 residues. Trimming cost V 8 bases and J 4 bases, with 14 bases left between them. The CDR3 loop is CASDRNRGTGELFF. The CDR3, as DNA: TGTGCCAGCGATCGGAATCGGGGCACCGGGGAGCTGTTTTTT.

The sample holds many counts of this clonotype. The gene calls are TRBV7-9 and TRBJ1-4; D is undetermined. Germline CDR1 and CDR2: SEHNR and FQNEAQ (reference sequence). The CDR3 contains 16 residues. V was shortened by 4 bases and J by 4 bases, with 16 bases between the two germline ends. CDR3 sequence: CASSSKITASNEKLFF. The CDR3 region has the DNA TGTGCCAGCAGCTCTAAGATCACAGCGAGTAATGAAAAACTGTTTTTT.

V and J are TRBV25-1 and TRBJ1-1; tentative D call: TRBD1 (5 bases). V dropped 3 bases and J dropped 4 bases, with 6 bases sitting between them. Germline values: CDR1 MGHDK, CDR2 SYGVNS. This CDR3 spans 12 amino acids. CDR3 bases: TGTGCCAGCAGTGATGGGGGCACTGAAGCTTTCTTT. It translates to CASSDGGTEAFF.

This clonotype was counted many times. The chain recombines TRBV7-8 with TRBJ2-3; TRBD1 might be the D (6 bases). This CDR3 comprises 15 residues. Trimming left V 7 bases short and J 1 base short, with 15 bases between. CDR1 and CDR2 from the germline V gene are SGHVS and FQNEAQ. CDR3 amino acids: CASTEGAGGTDTQYF. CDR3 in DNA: TGTGCCAGCACCGAAGGGGCAGGGGGCACAGATACGCAGTATTTT.

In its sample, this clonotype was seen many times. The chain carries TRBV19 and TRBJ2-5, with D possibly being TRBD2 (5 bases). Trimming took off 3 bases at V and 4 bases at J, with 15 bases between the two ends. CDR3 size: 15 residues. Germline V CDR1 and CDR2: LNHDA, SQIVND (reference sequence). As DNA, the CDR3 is TGTGCCAGTAGTATCGGAGGAACACGGATAGAGACCCAGTACTTC. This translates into CASSIGGTRIETQYF.

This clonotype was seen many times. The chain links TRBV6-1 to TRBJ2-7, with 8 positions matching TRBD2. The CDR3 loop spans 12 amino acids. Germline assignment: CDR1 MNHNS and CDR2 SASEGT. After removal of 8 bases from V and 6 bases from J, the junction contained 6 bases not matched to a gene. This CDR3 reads CASAGGQLEQYF. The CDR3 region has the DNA TGTGCCAGCGCGGGGGGACAACTCGAGCAGTACTTC.

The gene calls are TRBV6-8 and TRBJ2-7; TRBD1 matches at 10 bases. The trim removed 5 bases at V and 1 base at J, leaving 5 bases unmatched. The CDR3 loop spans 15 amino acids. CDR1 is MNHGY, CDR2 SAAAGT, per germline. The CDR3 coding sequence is TGTGCCAGCAGTGCGTGGGGACAGGGGTCCTACGAGCAGTACTTC. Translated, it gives CASSAWGQGSYEQYF.

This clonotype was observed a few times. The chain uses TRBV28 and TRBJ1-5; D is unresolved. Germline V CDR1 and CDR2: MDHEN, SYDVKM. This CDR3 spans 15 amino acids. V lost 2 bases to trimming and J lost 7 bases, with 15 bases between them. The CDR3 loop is CASSLGRAVIQPQHF. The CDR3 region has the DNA TGTGCCAGCAGTTTAGGGAGGGCGGTAATCCAGCCCCAGCATTTT.

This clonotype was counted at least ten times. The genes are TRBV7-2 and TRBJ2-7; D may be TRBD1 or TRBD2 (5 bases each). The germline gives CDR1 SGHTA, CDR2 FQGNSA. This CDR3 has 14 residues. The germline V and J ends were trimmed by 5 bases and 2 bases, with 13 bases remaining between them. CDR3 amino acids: CASSLRDGAYEQYF. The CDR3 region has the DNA TGTGCCAGCAGCCTAAGGGACGGAGCCTACGAGCAGTACTTC.

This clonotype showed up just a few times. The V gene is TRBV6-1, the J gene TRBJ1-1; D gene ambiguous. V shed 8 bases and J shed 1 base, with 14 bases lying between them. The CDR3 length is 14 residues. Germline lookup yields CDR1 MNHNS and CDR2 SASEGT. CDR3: CASRDEVANTEAFF. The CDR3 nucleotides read TGTGCCAGCCGAGATGAGGTGGCGAACACTGAAGCTTTCTTT.

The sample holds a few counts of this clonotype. In nucleotides, the CDR3 is TGTGCCAGCAGCCAAGATCAATTTTCCCTCAAGGGCGGGGAGCTGTTTTTT. Its protein is CASSQDQFSLKGGELFF. The V and J genes are TRBV3-1 and TRBJ2-2; D ambiguous. The germline gives CDR1 LGHDT, CDR2 YNNKEL (reference sequence). The V end lost 0 bases, the J end lost 7 bases, and 18 bases lay between the germline ends. This CDR3 is built from 17 residues.

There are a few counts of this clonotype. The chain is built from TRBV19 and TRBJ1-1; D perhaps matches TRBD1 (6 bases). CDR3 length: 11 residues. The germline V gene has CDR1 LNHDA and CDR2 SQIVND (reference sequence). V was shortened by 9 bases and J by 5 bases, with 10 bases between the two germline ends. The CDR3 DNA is TGTGCCAGCCAACAGGGTACTGAAGCTTTCTTT. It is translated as CASQQGTEAFF.

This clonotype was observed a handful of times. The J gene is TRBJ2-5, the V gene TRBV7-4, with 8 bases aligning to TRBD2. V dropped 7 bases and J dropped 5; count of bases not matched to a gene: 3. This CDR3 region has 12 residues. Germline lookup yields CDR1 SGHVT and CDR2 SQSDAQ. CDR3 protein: CASTSGGETQYF. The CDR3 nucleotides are TGTGCCAGCACCTCGGGGGGGGAGACCCAGTACTTC.

This CDR3 reads CATGEGGEQYF. CDR3 coding DNA: TGTGCCACCGGCGAGGGAGGCGAGCAGTACTTC. This sequence joins TRBV15 and TRBJ2-7; D perhaps matches TRBD2 (6 bases). Looked up from germline, CDR1 is LNHNV and CDR2 is YYDKDF (reference sequence). The CDR3 spans 11 residues. V lost 8 bases, J lost 6 bases, and 11 bases lay in between. Full variable domain (outside the CDR3, taken from reference TRBV15 and TRBJ2-7): DAMVIQNPRYQVTQFGKPVTLSCSQTLNHNVMYWYQQKSSQAPKLLFHYYDKDFNNEADTPDNFQSRRPNTSFCFLDIRSPGLGDTAMYLCATGEGGEQYFGPGTRLTVT.

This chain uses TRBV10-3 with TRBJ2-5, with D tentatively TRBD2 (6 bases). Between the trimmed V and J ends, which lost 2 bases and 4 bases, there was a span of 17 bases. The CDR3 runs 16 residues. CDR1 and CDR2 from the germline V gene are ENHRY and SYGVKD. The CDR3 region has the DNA TGTGCCATCAGTGAGCTCTATTGGGGGGAAGGAGAGACCCAGTACTTC. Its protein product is CAISELYWGEGETQYF.

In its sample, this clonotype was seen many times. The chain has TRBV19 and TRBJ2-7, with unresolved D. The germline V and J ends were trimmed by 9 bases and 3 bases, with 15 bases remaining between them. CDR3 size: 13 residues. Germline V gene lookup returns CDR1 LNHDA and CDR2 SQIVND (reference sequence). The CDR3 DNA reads TGTGCCAGCTCTCCGACACCTTACTACGAGCAGTACTTC. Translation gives CASSPTPYYEQYF. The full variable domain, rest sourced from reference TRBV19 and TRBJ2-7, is DGGITQSPKYLFRKEGQNVTLSCEQNLNHDAMYWYRQDPGQGLRLIYYSQIVNDFQKGDIAEGYSVSREKKESFPLTVTSAQKNPTAFYLCASSPTPYYEQYFGPGTRLTVT.

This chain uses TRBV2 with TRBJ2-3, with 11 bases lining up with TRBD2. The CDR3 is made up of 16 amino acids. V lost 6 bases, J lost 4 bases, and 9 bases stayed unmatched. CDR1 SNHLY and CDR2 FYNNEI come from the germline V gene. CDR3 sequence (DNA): TGTGCCAGCAGAAAATCTAGCGGGGGGACGTCAGATACGCAGTATTTT. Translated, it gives CASRKSSGGTSDTQYF.

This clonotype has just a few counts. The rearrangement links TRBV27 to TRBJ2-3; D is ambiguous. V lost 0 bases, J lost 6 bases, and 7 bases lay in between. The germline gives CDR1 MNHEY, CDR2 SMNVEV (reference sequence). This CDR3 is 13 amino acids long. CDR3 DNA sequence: TGTGCCAGCAGTTTATCGAACTACGATACGCAGTATTTT. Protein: CASSLSNYDTQYF.

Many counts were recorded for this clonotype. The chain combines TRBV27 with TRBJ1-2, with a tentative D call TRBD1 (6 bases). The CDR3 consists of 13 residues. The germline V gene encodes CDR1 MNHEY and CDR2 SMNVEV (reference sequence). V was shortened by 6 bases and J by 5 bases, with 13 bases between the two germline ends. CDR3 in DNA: TGTGCCAGCAGGCCACAGGGAGGTTATGGCTACACCTTC. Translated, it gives CASRPQGGYGYTF.

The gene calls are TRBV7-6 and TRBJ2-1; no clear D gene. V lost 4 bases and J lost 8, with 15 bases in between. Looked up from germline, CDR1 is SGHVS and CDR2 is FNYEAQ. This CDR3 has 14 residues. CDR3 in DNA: TGTGCCAGCAGCTCCCGGGCCATTTTGGATGAGCAGTTCTTC. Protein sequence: CASSSRAILDEQFF.

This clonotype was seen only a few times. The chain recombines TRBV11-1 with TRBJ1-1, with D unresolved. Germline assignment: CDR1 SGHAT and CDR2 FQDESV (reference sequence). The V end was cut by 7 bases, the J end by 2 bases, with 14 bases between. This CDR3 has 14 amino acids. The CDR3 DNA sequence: TGTGCCAGCACCCTTCGGTCAGCCAACACTGAAGCTTTCTTT. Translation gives CASTLRSANTEAFF.

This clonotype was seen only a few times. In DNA, the CDR3 is TGTGCCAGCAGTTTAGCAGGGGGCAGGAACACCGGGGAGCTGTTTTTT. Protein sequence: CASSLAGGRNTGELFF. This rearrangement joins TRBV12-3 or TRBV12-4 to TRBJ2-2, with 7 nucleotides matching TRBD1. This CDR3 spans 16 amino acids. V shed 0 bases, J shed 1 base, and the junction held 2 bases outside the gene matches.

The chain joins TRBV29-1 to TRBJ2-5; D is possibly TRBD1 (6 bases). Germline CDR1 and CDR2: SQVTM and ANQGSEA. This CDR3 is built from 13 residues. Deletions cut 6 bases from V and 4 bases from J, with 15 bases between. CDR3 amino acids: CSVTQGIAETQYF. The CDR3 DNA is TGCAGCGTGACACAGGGAATCGCAGAGACCCAGTACTTC. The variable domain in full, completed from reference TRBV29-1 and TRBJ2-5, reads SAVISQKPSRDICQRGTSLTIQCQVDSQVTMMFWYRQQPGQSLTLIATANQGSEATYESGFVIDKFPISRPNLTFSTLTVSNMSPEDSSIYLCSVTQGIAETQYFGPGTRLLVL.

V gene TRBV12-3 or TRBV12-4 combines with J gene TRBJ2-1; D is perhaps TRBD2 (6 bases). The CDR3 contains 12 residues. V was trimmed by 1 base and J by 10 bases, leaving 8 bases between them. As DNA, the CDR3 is TGTGCCAGCAGTTTAGGCCTAGCGGAGCAGTTCTTC. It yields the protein CASSLGLAEQFF.

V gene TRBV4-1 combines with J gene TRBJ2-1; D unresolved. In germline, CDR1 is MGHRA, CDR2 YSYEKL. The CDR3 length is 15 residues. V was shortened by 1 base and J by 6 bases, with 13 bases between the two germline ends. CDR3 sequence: CASSQAPLSINEQFF. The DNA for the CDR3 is TGCGCCAGCAGCCAAGCTCCCTTGTCCATCAATGAGCAGTTCTTC.